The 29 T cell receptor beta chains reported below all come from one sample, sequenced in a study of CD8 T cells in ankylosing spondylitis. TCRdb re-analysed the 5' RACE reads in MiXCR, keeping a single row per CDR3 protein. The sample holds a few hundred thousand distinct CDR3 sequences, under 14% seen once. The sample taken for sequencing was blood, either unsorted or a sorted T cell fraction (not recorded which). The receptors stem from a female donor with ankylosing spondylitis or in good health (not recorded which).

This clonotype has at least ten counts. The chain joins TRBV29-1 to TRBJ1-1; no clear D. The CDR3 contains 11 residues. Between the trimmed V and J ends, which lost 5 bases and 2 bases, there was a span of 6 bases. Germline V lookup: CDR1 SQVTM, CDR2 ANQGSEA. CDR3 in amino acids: CSVIQNTEAFF. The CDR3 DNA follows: TGCAGCGTTATCCAAAACACTGAAGCTTTCTTT.

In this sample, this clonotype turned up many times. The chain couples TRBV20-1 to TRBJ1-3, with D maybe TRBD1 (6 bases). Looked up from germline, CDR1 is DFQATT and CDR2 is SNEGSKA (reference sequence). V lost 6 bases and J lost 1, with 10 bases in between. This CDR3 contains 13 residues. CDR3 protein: CSAPDRSGNTIYF. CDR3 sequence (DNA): TGCAGTGCCCCCGACAGGTCTGGAAACACCATATATTTT.

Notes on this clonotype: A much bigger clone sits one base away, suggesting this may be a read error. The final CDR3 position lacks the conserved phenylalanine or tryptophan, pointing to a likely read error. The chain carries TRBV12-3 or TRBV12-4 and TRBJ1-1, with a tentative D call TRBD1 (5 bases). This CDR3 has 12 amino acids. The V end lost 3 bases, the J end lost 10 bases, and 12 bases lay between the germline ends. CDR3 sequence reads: CASSFQERGAFL. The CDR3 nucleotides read TGTGCCAGCAGTTTTCAAGAAAGGGGAGCTTTCTTA.

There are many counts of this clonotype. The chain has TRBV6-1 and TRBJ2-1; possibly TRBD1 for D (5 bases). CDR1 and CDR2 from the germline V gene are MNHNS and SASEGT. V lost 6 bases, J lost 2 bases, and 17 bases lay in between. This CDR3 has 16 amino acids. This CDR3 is CASSENSRAAYNEQFF. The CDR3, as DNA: TGTGCCAGCAGCGAAAATTCCAGGGCAGCCTACAATGAGCAGTTCTTC.

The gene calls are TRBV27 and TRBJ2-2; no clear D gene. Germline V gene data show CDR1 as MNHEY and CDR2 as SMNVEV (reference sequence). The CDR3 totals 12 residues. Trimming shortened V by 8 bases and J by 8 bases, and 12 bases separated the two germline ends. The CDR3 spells CASGVLAGELFF. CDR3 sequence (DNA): TGTGCCAGCGGGGTCTTGGCTGGGGAGCTGTTTTTT.

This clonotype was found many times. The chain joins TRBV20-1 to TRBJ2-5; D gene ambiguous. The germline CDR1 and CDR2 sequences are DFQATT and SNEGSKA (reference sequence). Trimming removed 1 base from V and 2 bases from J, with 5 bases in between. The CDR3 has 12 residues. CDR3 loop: CSARAWQETQYF. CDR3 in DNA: TGCAGTGCTAGAGCTTGGCAAGAGACCCAGTACTTC.

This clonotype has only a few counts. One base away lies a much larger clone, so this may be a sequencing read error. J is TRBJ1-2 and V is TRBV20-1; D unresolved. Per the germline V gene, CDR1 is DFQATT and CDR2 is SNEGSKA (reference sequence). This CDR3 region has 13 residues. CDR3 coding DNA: TGCAGTGCTAAACCTGAGAGAAACTATGGCGACACCTTC. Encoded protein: CSAKPERNYGDTF.

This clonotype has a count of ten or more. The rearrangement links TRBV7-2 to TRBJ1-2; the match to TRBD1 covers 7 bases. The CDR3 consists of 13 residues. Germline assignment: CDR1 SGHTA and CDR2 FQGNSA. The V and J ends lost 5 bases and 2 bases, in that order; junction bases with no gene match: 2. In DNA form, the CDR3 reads TGTGCCAGCAGCCCGGACAGGAACTATGGCTACACCTTC. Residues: CASSPDRNYGYTF.

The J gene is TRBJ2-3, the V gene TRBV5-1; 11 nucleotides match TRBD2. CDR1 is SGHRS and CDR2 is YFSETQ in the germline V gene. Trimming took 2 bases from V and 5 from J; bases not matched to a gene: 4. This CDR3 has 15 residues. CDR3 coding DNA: TGCGCCAGCAGCTTTCTAGCGGGGGGTGGAGATACGCAGTATTTT. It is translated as CASSFLAGGGDTQYF.

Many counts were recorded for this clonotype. The CDR3 reads CASSSFSSNEQFF. In DNA, the CDR3 is TGTGCCAGCAGTTCTTTCTCATCCAATGAGCAGTTCTTC. The chain carries TRBV12-3 or TRBV12-4 and TRBJ2-1; no reliable D call. Trimming shortened V by 4 bases and J by 6 bases, and 10 bases separated the two germline ends. The CDR3 sequence is 13 residues long.

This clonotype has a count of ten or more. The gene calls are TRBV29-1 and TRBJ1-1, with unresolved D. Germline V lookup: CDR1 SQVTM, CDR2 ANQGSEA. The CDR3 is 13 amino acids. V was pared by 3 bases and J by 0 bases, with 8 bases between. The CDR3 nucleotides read TGCAGCGTTGAGAGAAGTATGAACACTGAAGCTTTCTTT. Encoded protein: CSVERSMNTEAFF.

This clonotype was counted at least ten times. The CDR3 loop reads CASSLGGTSRSQETQYF. For the CDR3, the DNA is TGCGCCAGCAGCTTGGGAGGGACTAGCAGATCCCAAGAGACCCAGTACTTC. The chain links TRBV5-1 to TRBJ2-5, with 9 nucleotides matching TRBD2. The germline CDR1 and CDR2 sequences are SGHRS and YFSETQ. The J segment lost 1 base and the V segment lost 0 bases, leaving 7 bases of the junction unmatched. The CDR3 is made up of 17 amino acids.

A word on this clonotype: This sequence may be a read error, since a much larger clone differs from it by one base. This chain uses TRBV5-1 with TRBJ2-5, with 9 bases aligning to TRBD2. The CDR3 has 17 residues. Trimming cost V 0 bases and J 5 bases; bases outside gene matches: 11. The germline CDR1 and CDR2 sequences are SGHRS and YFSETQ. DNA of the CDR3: TGCGCCAGCAGCTTGGCCCTTAGCGGGAGAGGGATTGAGACCCAGTACTTC. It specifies CASSLALSGRGIETQYF.

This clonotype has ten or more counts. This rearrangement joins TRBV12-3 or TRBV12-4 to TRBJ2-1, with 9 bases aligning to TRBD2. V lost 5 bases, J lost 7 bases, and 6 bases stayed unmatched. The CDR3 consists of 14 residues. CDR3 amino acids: CASSRAGGVNEQFF. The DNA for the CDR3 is TGTGCCAGCAGTAGGGCGGGAGGGGTGAATGAGCAGTTCTTC.

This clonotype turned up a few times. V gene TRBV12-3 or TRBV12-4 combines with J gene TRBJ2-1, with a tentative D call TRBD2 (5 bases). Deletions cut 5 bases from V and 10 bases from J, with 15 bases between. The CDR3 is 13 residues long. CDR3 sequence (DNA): TGTGCCAGCAGTCAGGACTCGTCCGGGGAGCAGTTCTTC. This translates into CASSQDSSGEQFF.

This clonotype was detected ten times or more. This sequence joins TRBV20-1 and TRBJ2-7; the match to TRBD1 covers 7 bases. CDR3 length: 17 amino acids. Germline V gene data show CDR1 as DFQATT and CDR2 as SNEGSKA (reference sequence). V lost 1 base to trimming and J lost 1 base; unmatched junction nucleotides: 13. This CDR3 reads CSARGISGTEQSYEQYF. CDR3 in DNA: TGCAGTGCTAGAGGGATATCGGGGACAGAGCAATCCTACGAGCAGTACTTC.

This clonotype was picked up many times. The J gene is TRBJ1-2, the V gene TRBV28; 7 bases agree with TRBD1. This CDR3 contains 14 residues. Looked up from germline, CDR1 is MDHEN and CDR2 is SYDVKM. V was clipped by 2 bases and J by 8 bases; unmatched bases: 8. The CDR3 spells CASSLNTRGRGYTF. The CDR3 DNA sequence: TGTGCCAGCAGTTTAAATACGAGGGGGCGAGGCTACACCTTC.

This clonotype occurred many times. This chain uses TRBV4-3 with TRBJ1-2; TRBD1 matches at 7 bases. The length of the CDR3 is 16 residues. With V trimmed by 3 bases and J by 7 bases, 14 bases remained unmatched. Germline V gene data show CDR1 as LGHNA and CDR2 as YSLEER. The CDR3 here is CASSQSLQGSMAGYTF. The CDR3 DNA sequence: TGCGCCAGCAGCCAGAGCCTACAGGGGTCAATGGCTGGCTACACCTTC.

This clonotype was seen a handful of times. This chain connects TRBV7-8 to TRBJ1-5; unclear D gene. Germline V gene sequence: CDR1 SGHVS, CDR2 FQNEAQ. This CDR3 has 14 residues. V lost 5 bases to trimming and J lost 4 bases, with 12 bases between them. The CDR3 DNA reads TGTGCCAGCAGCATTCAGGACCCAAATCAGCCCCAGCATTTT. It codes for CASSIQDPNQPQHF. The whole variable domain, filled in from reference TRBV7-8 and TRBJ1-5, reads GAGVSQSPRYKVAKRGQDVALRCDPISGHVSLFWYQQALGQGPEFLTYFQNEAQLDKSGLPSDRFFAERPEGSVSTLKIQRTQQEDSAVYLCASSIQDPNQPQHFGDGTRLSIL.

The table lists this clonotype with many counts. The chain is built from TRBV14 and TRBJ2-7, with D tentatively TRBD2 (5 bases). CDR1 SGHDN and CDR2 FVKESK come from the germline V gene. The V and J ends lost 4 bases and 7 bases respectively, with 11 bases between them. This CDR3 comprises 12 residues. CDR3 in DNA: TGTGCCAGCAGCCGACCCTCGGGGGAGCAGTACTTC. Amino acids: CASSRPSGEQYF.

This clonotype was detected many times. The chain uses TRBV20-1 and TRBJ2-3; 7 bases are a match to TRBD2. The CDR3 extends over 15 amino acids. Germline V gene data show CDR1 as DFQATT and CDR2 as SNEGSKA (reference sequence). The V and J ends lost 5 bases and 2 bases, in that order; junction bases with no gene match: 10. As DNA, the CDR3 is TGCAGTGCTCCTGGGGGGGTCAAGGTCACAGATACGCAGTATTTT. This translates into CSAPGGVKVTDTQYF.

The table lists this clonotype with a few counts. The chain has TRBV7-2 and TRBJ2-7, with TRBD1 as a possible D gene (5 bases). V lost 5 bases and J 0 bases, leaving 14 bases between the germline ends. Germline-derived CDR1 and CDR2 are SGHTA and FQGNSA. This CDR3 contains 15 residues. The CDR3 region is CASSRTGGSSYEQYF. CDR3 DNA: TGTGCCAGCAGCCGAACAGGCGGCAGCTCCTACGAGCAGTACTTC.

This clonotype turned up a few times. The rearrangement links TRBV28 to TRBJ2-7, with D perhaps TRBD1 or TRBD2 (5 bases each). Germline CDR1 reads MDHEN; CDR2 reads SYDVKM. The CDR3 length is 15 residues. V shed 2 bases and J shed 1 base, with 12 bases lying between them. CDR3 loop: CASSLRQGASYEQYF. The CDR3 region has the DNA TGTGCCAGCAGTTTAAGGCAGGGAGCGTCCTACGAGCAGTACTTC.

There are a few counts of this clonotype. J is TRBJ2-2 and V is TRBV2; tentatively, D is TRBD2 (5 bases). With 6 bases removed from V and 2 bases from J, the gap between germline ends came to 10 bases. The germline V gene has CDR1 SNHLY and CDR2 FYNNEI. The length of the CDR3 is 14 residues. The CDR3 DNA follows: TGTGCCAGCAGAAGGACTGTTAACACCGGGGAGCTGTTTTTT. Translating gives CASRRTVNTGELFF.

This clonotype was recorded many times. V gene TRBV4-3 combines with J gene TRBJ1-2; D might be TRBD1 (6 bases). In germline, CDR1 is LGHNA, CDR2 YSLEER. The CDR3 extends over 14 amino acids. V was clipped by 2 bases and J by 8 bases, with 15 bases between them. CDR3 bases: TGCGCCAGCAGCCAACCGGGGGGGGCAGTGGGCTACACCTTC. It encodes CASSQPGGAVGYTF.

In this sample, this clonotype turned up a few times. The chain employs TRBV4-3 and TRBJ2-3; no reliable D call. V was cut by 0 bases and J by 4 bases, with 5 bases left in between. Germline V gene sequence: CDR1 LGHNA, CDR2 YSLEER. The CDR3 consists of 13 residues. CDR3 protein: CASSQEIPDTQYF. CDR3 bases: TGCGCCAGCAGCCAAGAGATCCCAGATACGCAGTATTTT.

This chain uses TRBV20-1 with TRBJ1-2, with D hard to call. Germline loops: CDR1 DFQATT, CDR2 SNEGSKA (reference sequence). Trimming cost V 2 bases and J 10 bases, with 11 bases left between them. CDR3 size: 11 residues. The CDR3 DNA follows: TGCAGTGCTAGATTACGGCGGGACTACACCTTC. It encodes CSARLRRDYTF.

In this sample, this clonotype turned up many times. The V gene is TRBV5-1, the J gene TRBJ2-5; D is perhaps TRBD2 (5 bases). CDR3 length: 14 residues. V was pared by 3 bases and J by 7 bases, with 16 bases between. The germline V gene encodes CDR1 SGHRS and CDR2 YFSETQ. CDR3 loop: CASSSGESVATQYF. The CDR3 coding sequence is TGCGCCAGCAGCTCCGGGGAGTCTGTCGCGACCCAGTACTTC.

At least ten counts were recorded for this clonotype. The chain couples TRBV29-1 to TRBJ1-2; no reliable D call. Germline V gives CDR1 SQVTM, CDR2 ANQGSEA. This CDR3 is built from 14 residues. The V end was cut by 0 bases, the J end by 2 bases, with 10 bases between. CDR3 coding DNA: TGCAGCGTTGAAGACCCTCCAGGAAACTATGGCTACACCTTC. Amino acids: CSVEDPPGNYGYTF. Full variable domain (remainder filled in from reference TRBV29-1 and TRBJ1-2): SAVISQKPSRDICQRGTSLTIQCQVDSQVTMMFWYRQQPGQSLTLIATANQGSEATYESGFVIDKFPISRPNLTFSTLTVSNMSPEDSSIYLCSVEDPPGNYGYTFGSGTRLTVV.